This T cell receptor (beta chain) is drawn from a study of cytomegalovirus exposure and HLA in healthy donors. Primers for the PCR totalled 60 Vbeta and 13 Jbeta. Profiling relied on immunoSEQ multiplex PCR, and the TCRdb table lists in-frame clones only, not all of them. This repertoire includes about 91,000 clones. The trim removed 5 bases at V and 3 bases at J, leaving 1 base unmatched. This CDR3 region has 13 residues. CDR1 ENHRY and CDR2 SYGVKD come from the germline V gene. Sequencing input: PBMCs. The chain carries TRBV10-3 and TRBJ2-5; 9 bases are shared with TRBD2. This receptor was taken from a woman aged 25 to 45 in good health and CMV-seronegative. The CDR3 DNA sequence: TGTGCCATCAGTCGACTAGCGGAAGAGACCCAGTACTTC. Its protein product is CAISRLAEETQYF.